Detailed here is one TCR beta chain. Clones were read by immunoSEQ multiplex PCR, and TCRdb kept only the in-frame ones, dropping some. The sample holds 75,000 to 95,000 clones, around 94% seen once. The sample originates from a study of technical replicates of blood from several donors. This CDR3 contains 13 residues. Trimming removed 1 base from V and 14 bases from J; junction bases left unmatched: 3. The germline gives CDR1 MNHEY, CDR2 SMNVEV (reference sequence). Sequencing was performed on T cells isolated from PBMCs. V usage is TRBV27 and J usage is TRBJ1-6, with 9 bases identical to TRBD1. This sequence originates from a human donor in good health. The CDR3 bases are TGTGCCAGCAGTTTATGGGACAGGGAATCCCTCCACTTT. Translated, it gives CASSLWDRESLHF.